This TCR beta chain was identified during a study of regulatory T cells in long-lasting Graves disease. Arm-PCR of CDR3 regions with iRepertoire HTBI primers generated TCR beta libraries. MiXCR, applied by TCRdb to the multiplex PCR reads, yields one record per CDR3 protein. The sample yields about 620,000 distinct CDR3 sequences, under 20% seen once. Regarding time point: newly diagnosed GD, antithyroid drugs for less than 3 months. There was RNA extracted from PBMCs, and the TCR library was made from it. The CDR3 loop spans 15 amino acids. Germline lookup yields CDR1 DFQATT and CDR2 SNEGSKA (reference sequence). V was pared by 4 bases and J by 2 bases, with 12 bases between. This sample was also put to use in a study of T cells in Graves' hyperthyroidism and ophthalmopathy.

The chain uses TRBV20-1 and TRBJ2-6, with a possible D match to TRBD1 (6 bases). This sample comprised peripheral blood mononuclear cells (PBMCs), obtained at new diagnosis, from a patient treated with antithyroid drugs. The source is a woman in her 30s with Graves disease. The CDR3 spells CSATIYRAGANVLTF. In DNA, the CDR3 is TGCAGTGCTACGATTTACAGGGCTGGGGCCAACGTCCTGACTTTC.